Following are 30 T cell receptor beta chains from one sample sequenced in a study of early T cells in non-severe SARS-CoV-2 infection. TCRdb reprocessed the 5' RACE reads with MiXCR, giving one entry per CDR3 protein. The top ten hold about 7.5% of the sample, which has tens of thousands of distinct CDR3 sequences, roughly 5.7% seen once. Source material: whole blood. All receptors derive from an adult who was a healthcare worker with PCR-confirmed SARS-CoV-2 infection or an uninfected control (not recorded which).

This clonotype occurred many times. The V and J genes are TRBV11-2 and TRBJ2-3, with a possible D match to TRBD1 (8 bases). Germline CDR1 SGHAT, CDR2 FQNNGV. The CDR3 length is 23 residues. V shed 4 bases and J shed 1 base, with 36 bases lying between them. Here the CDR3 reads CASSYTPTGVGGRGVRGTDTQYF. The DNA for the CDR3 is TGTGCCAGCAGCTACACCCCGACAGGGGTAGGCGGGAGAGGTGTTCGGGGCACAGATACGCAGTATTTT.

This clonotype was counted at least ten times. The chain joins TRBV20-1 to TRBJ2-3, with 12 bases identical to TRBD2. Germline-derived CDR1 and CDR2 are DFQATT and SNEGSKA (reference sequence). CDR3 length: 16 residues. The V gene end was trimmed by 2 bases and the J gene end by 4 bases; junction bases not matched to a gene: 7. CDR3 bases: TGCAGTGCTAGACGACTAGCGGGAGATCTGGCAGATACGCAGTATTTT. Translating gives CSARRLAGDLADTQYF.

This clonotype was counted at least ten times. This chain uses TRBV29-1 with TRBJ1-1, with TRBD1 as a possible D gene (6 bases). V dropped 3 bases and J dropped 4 bases, with 9 bases sitting between them. The CDR3 runs 12 residues. Germline V gene data show CDR1 as SQVTM and CDR2 as ANQGSEA. The CDR3 region has the DNA TGCAGCGTTGATACAGGGTTCACTGAAGCTTTCTTT. Protein: CSVDTGFTEAFF.

This chain joins TRBV11-2 and TRBJ2-5; D gene ambiguous. V was trimmed by 2 bases and J by 4 bases, leaving 11 bases between them. The CDR3 spans 14 residues. Per germline, CDR1 SGHAT and CDR2 FQNNGV. CDR3 sequence: CASSLTAIRETQYF. The CDR3 DNA reads as TGTGCCAGCAGCTTAACGGCCATAAGAGAGACCCAGTACTTC.

This chain connects TRBV20-1 to TRBJ2-1; the match to TRBD2 covers 8 bases. The CDR3 runs to 17 residues. Germline CDR1 DFQATT, CDR2 SNEGSKA (reference sequence). J lost 4 bases, V lost 0 bases, and 11 bases had no gene match. DNA for the CDR3: TGCAGTGCTAGAGATCCGGCGGGAGGAATCGGATACAATGAGCAGTTCTTC. It specifies CSARDPAGGIGYNEQFF.

J is TRBJ2-1 and V is TRBV29-1; D is unclear. CDR3 length equals 12 residues. V shed 5 bases and J shed 0 bases, with 5 bases lying between them. Germline CDR1 and CDR2: SQVTM and ANQGSEA. CDR3 loop: CSVIVSYNEQFF. The CDR3 DNA sequence: TGCAGCGTTATTGTCTCCTACAATGAGCAGTTCTTC.

Written as DNA, the CDR3 is TGCGCCAGCACCGGGAGGATTGGGGAGACCCAGTACTTC. As protein: CASTGRIGETQYF. V is TRBV10-1 and J is TRBJ2-5, with TRBD2 matching over 7 bases. Looked up from germline, CDR1 is WNHNN and CDR2 is SYGVQD (reference sequence). The CDR3 has 13 residues. V was pared by 7 bases and J by 5 bases, with 7 bases of the junction left unmatched.

This clonotype was detected a few times. The chain employs TRBV24-1 and TRBJ2-5; D is uncertain. There are 14 residues in the CDR3. V lost 5 bases, J lost 5 bases, and 14 bases lay in between. Germline V gene sequence: CDR1 KGHDR, CDR2 SFDVKD. The CDR3 DNA is TGTGCCACCAGTGGGCTTGGCCGATCCGAGACCCAGTACTTC. Protein sequence: CATSGLGRSETQYF.

The chain recombines TRBV5-1 with TRBJ1-2; D call uncertain. Looked up from germline, CDR1 is SGHRS and CDR2 is YFSETQ. V dropped 0 bases and J dropped 2 bases, with 14 bases sitting between them. This CDR3 spans 16 amino acids. The CDR3 DNA follows: TGCGCCAGCAGCTTGGATTCCGGCAATCGAAACTATGGCTACACCTTC. Its protein is CASSLDSGNRNYGYTF.

This rearrangement joins TRBV12-3 or TRBV12-4 to TRBJ2-1; weak D call: TRBD1 (5 bases). V lost 8 bases and J lost 9, with 14 bases in between. The CDR3 is made up of 12 amino acids. CDR3 coding DNA: TGTGCCAGCGGCCAGGGTAATGGTGAGCAGTTCTTC. Its translation is CASGQGNGEQFF.

This clonotype was detected many times. This chain links TRBV20-1 with TRBJ2-7, with 9 bases that match TRBD1. Per germline, CDR1 DFQATT and CDR2 SNEGSKA (reference sequence). V lost 1 base and J lost 6; bases outside the gene matches: 4. The CDR3 runs to 13 residues. The CDR3 nucleotides read TGCAGTGCTAGAGGACAGGGGGTTGTCGAGCAGTACTTC. Translated, it gives CSARGQGVVEQYF.

This clonotype was observed a handful of times. This chain joins TRBV13 and TRBJ2-2; D may correspond to TRBD1 or TRBD2 (5 bases each). Germline CDR1 reads PRHDT; CDR2 reads FYEKMQ (reference sequence). V dropped 5 bases and J dropped 5 bases, with 21 bases sitting between them. The CDR3 length is 17 residues. The CDR3 region is CASSSHYSPGRTGELFF. CDR3 coding DNA: TGTGCCAGCAGCAGTCACTATAGTCCAGGGAGAACCGGGGAGCTGTTTTTT.

This chain links TRBV28 with TRBJ1-2; unclear D gene. There are 12 residues in the CDR3. V was clipped by 3 bases and J by 8 bases, with 10 bases between them. CDR1 and CDR2 from the germline V gene are MDHEN and SYDVKM. The CDR3 loop reads CASSLPRGGYTF. CDR3 nucleotides: TGTGCCAGCAGTTTGCCACGCGGGGGCTACACCTTC.

There are many counts of this clonotype. The gene calls are TRBV29-1 and TRBJ2-3; 8 positions agree with TRBD2. The CDR3 is 13 amino acids. After removal of 6 bases from V and 1 base from J, the junction contained 3 bases not matched to a gene. Germline V gene lookup returns CDR1 SQVTM and CDR2 ANQGSEA. This CDR3 reads CSVWRGGTDTQYF. As DNA, the CDR3 is TGCAGCGTGTGGCGGGGGGGCACAGATACGCAGTATTTT.

The CDR3 sequence: CASSTRRQETQYF. The CDR3 bases are TGTGCCAGCAGCACGCGCCGCCAAGAGACCCAGTACTTC. This rearrangement joins TRBV7-6 to TRBJ2-5; D not certain. The CDR3 runs to 13 residues. V shed 5 bases and J shed 1 base, with 8 bases lying between them. Germline values: CDR1 SGHVS, CDR2 FNYEAQ.

This clonotype was seen many times. The V and J genes are TRBV18 and TRBJ2-3; D may be TRBD1 or TRBD2 (5 bases each). CDR1 and CDR2 from the germline V gene are KGHSH and LQKENI. The CDR3 runs 14 residues. The V end lost 3 bases, the J end lost 0 bases, and 7 bases lay between the germline ends. As DNA, the CDR3 is TGTGCCAGCTCACCGAGGGGAAGCACAGATACGCAGTATTTT. This codes for CASSPRGSTDTQYF.

This clonotype was detected a few times. V is TRBV9 and J is TRBJ2-1, with 8 bases identical to TRBD1. Germline V CDR1 and CDR2: SGDLS, YYNGEE. After removal of 0 bases from V and 8 bases from J, the junction contained 7 bases not matched to a gene. The CDR3 contains 15 residues. The CDR3 protein is CASSVGGRGLYEQFF. The CDR3 DNA sequence: TGTGCCAGCAGCGTAGGGGGCAGGGGGCTTTATGAGCAGTTCTTC.

Many counts were recorded for this clonotype. V and J are TRBV18 and TRBJ2-1, with 9 nucleotides matching TRBD1. Germline V CDR1 and CDR2: KGHSH, LQKENI. This CDR3 comprises 18 residues. The V segment lost 0 bases and the J segment 9 bases; nucleotides outside the gene matches: 15. The chain's CDR3 is CASSPPFSADRGFTEQFF. DNA for the CDR3: TGTGCCAGCTCACCACCCTTTTCTGCGGACAGGGGTTTCACTGAGCAGTTCTTC.

V gene TRBV11-2 combines with J gene TRBJ2-3; no clear D gene. With 6 bases removed from V and 5 bases from J, the gap between germline ends came to 6 bases. The germline V gene has CDR1 SGHAT and CDR2 FQNNGV. The CDR3 is 11 residues long. This CDR3 is CASRAKDTQYF. As DNA, the CDR3 is TGTGCCAGCAGAGCGAAAGATACGCAGTATTTT.

This clonotype occurred many times. CDR3 sequence (DNA): TGTGCCACCAGGACAGGGCCCAGCTCTGGGGCCAACGTCCTGACTTTC. Translation gives CATRTGPSSGANVLTF. The chain employs TRBV19 and TRBJ2-6; 8 bases are shared with TRBD1. J gave up 0 bases and V 10 bases, and 8 bases lay outside the gene matches. Germline assignment: CDR1 LNHDA and CDR2 SQIVND (reference sequence). CDR3 length: 16 amino acids.

This clonotype was counted a few times. The chain employs TRBV19 and TRBJ1-6, with a possible D match to TRBD1 (5 bases). The CDR3 totals 15 residues. Trimming took 11 bases from V and 5 from J, leaving 19 bases between them. Germline lookup yields CDR1 LNHDA and CDR2 SQIVND (reference sequence). CDR3 in DNA: TGTGCCTCTCGAGCCGGGACGGCGCATAATTCACCCCTCCACTTT. It yields the protein CASRAGTAHNSPLHF.

The sample holds many counts of this clonotype. The J gene is TRBJ2-7, the V gene TRBV7-8, with D possibly being TRBD2 (7 bases). The CDR3 loop spans 18 amino acids. V shed 5 bases and J shed 3 bases, with 26 bases lying between them. In germline, CDR1 is SGHVS, CDR2 FQNEAQ. The CDR3 DNA follows: TGTGCCAGCAGCCGAGATTGGCAGGGGATAGGGAGGGACTACGAGCAGTACTTC. Translation: CASSRDWQGIGRDYEQYF.

This clonotype occurred many times. This chain connects TRBV12-3 or TRBV12-4 to TRBJ2-1; 10 nucleotides align to TRBD2. The CDR3 is 18 residues long. Unmatched junction bases numbered 6, after V lost 1 base and J lost 0 bases. The CDR3 DNA sequence: TGTGCCAGCAGTTTAGTTCTAGCGGGGGTTAGCTCCTACAATGAGCAGTTCTTC. Protein: CASSLVLAGVSSYNEQFF.

This clonotype was seen at least ten times. The V gene is TRBV20-1, the J gene TRBJ1-5; possible D gene TRBD1, 5 bases. The V end was cut by 1 base, the J end by 5 bases, with 15 bases between. The CDR3 sequence is 15 residues long. Germline V gives CDR1 DFQATT, CDR2 SNEGSKA (reference sequence). The CDR3 loop reads CSARAAGSLDQPQHF. CDR3 sequence (DNA): TGCAGTGCTAGAGCGGCAGGGTCCCTAGATCAGCCCCAGCATTTT.

There are many counts of this clonotype. V usage is TRBV3-1 and J usage is TRBJ2-1, with TRBD1 matching over 9 bases. J lost 7 bases, V lost 2 bases, and 9 bases had no gene match. This CDR3 spans 16 amino acids. Per germline, CDR1 LGHDT and CDR2 YNNKEL (reference sequence). CDR3 bases: TGTGCCAGCAGCCAAACACCGGGACAGGGACTGAATGAGCAGTTCTTC. Translating it yields CASSQTPGQGLNEQFF.

In this sample, this clonotype turned up many times. The chain carries TRBV10-3 and TRBJ2-7; a possible D gene is TRBD1 (6 bases). The CDR3 loop spans 14 amino acids. Germline lookup yields CDR1 ENHRY and CDR2 SYGVKD. Trimming removed 2 bases at V and 3 bases at J, with 11 bases between. CDR3 in DNA: TGTGCCATCAGTGAGCCTCGGGACAACTACGAGCAGTACTTC. The encoded protein is CAISEPRDNYEQYF.

This clonotype was seen a few times. V gene TRBV27 combines with J gene TRBJ2-7, with TRBD1 as a possible D gene (6 bases). Germline V CDR1 and CDR2: MNHEY, SMNVEV (reference sequence). Trimming removed 3 bases at V and 3 bases at J, with 9 bases between. There are 13 residues in the CDR3. The chain's CDR3 is CASSLRRGYEQYF. The CDR3 bases are TGTGCCAGCAGTTTGCGCAGGGGCTACGAGCAGTACTTC.

The rearrangement uses TRBV7-2 and TRBJ2-7, with a weak D call TRBD1 (6 bases). Germline CDR1 SGHTA, CDR2 FQGNSA. V dropped 2 bases and J dropped 5 bases, with 13 bases sitting between them. The CDR3 is 14 residues long. The CDR3 is CASSLKRGTHEQYF. CDR3 coding DNA: TGTGCCAGCAGCTTAAAGAGGGGGACCCACGAGCAGTACTTC.

This clonotype was seen a few times. CDR3 sequence: CASSFNYGTSGLILAKNIQYF. The CDR3 DNA sequence: TGTGCCAGCAGTTTTAACTACGGGACTAGCGGGTTAATCCTAGCCAAAAACATTCAGTACTTC. This chain joins TRBV28 and TRBJ2-4; 12 positions agree with TRBD2. This CDR3 is built from 21 residues. CDR1 MDHEN and CDR2 SYDVKM come from the germline V gene. With V trimmed by 3 bases and J by 0 bases, 15 bases remained unmatched.

V and J are TRBV7-8 and TRBJ2-7; D is unclear. Per germline, CDR1 SGHVS and CDR2 FQNEAQ. The CDR3 loop spans 12 amino acids. V lost 2 bases, J lost 6 bases, and 8 bases lay in between. The CDR3 here is CASSLPIGEQYF. In DNA, the CDR3 is TGTGCCAGCAGCTTACCGATCGGCGAGCAGTACTTC.